This is a list of T cell receptor beta chains from one sample in a study of cytomegalovirus exposure and HLA in healthy donors. The data were produced by immunoSEQ multiplex PCR, yet TCRdb's version contains in-frame clones alone and is incomplete. The repertoire includes some 200,000 clones, around 89% of them detected once, and 1% sits in the top ten. The sequenced sample was PBMCs. These receptors came from a woman aged 18-29 years in good health and CMV-seronegative. Each CDR3 is given without its conserved first and last residue. The size of a clone is reported for some rows only, either as once, few or many, or as a class for expanded clones.

clone size,V gene,CDR3 protein
NA,TRBV11-3,ASSFSGGSYEQY
NA,TRBV7-6,ASSLSGRAYTGELF
NA,TRBV6-1,ASSVGGRTEAF
NA,TRBV6-1,ASSELGQGGGELF
NA,TRBV11-2,ASSSASGSPYEQY
NA,TRBV18,ASSPAGLVGTGELF
NA,TRBV5-1,ASSSSSGSNEQF
once,TRBV5-1,ASTKADYNEQF
once,TRBV9,ASSVGQVNYEQY
NA,TRBV5-1,ASSLRQGSTEAF
NA,TRBV28,ASSLAIYGYT
NA,TRBV4-1,ASRVGTGAYEQY
once,TRBV5-1,ASSLVVSSNEQF
few,TRBV2,ASSTRQGGVGANVLT
NA,TRBV7-9,SSSSLPRGLGNTIY
NA,TRBV27,ASSFVGGRNEQF
NA,TRBV7-9,ASSFVPGLAAGELF
NA,TRBV7-2,ASSFGGGTDTQY
NA,TRBV5-1,ASSLETMTGNTIY
NA,TRBV5-4,SSRLGGSGGADEQY
NA,TRBV7-2,ASSLTSPPVDTQY
NA,TRBV7-8,ASLLAGTDTQY
NA,TRBV10-2,ASRSGGVATSGGGFLY
NA,TRBV7-7,ASSMRQGGRETQY
NA,TRBV6-5,ASRDLPGELF
NA,TRBV5-6,ASSFSGDRTQY
NA,TRBV28,ASSLLGQLQETQY
NA,TRBV7-2,ASRLRGGAVGTGELF
NA,TRBV19,ASSAGQVAVREKLF
NA,TRBV5-1,ASSWGQGAGFDYGYT
NA,TRBV13,ASSLGLGSGARDEQF
NA,TRBV15,ATSVGTSGGNEQY
NA,TRBV5-4,ASSTRGSGVYGYT
NA,TRBV19,ASSIRGVGAF
NA,TRBV4-2,ASSSRTSGGYYEQY
NA,TRBV5-1,ASSLSGGTDTQY
once,TRBV21-1,ASSIGYRSYNEQF
few,TRBV5-6,ASSRGPLEQY
NA,TRBV7-6,ASSTPGPSSGGYEQY
NA,TRBV6-5,ASSLDRVTEAF
NA,TRBV6-6,ASSLRPRYGYT